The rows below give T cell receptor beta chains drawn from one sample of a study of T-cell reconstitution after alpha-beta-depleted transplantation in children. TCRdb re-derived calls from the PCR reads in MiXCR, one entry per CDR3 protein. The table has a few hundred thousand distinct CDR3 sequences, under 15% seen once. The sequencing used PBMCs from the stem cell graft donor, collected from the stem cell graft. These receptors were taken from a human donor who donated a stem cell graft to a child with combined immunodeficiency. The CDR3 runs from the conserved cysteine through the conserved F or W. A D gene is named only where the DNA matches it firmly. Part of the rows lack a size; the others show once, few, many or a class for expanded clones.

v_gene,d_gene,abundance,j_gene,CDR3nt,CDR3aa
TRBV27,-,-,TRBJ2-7,TGTGCCACCGCCCCTAGGGGCACGGCCTACGAGCAGTACTTC,CATAPRGTAYEQYF
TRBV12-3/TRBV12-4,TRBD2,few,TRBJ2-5,TGTGCCAGCAACCTCGGACTAGCGGGGGAGACCCAGTACTTC,CASNLGLAGETQYF
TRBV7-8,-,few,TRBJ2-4,TGTGCCAGCAGCGCACCAACAAGGAACGAGGACATTCAGTACTTC,CASSAPTRNEDIQYF
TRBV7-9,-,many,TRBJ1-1,TGTGCCAGCAGCGTAGGACGGATGAACACTGAAGCTTTCTTT,CASSVGRMNTEAFF
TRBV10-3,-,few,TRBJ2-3,TGTGCCATCAGTGAACGACAGTCCCTCCAGTATTTT,CAISERQSLQYF
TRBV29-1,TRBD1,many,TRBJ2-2,TGCAGCGTTGAAAGGGGGCTTACCGGGGAGCTGTTTTTT,CSVERGLTGELFF
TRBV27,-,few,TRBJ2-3,TGTGCCAGCAGTTTACAGGGGTGGGACACAGATACGCAGTATTTT,CASSLQGWDTDTQYF
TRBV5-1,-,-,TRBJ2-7,TGCGCCAGCAGCTTCCAGGGGACGAACGAGCAGTACTTC,CASSFQGTNEQYF
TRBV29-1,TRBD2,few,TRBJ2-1,TGCAGCGTTGAAAAGGGGTGGGTAGCGGGGCCTACTACGCGGGGTGAGCAGTTCTTC,CSVEKGWVAGPTTRGEQFF
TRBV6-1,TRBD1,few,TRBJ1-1,TGTGCCAGCAGAAACAGGGGTAGCACTGAAGCTTTCTTT,CASRNRGSTEAFF
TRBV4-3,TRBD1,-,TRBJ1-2,TGCGCCAGCAGCCAGGGACAGGGGGTTAACTATGGCTACACCTTC,CASSQGQGVNYGYTF
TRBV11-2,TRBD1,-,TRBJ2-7,TGTGCCAGCAGCCAGCCGACCCGGGACAGTCATAGCTCCTACGAGCAGTACTTC,CASSQPTRDSHSSYEQYF
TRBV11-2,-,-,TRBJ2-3,TGTGCCAGCAGCCAGGGCACAGATACGCAGTATTTT,CASSQGTDTQYF
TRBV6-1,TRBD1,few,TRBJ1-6,TGTGCCAGCCTCCCGGGACAGGGGGCTTTCGCACCCCTCCACTTT,CASLPGQGAFAPLHF
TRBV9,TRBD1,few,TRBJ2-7,TGTGCCAGCAGCCCCCAGGACAGGGAACTCGAGCAGTACTTC,CASSPQDRELEQYF
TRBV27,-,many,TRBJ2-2,TGTGCCAGCAGTCCCAGTCACACCGGGGAGCTGTTTTTT,CASSPSHTGELFF
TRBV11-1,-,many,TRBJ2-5,TGTGCCAGCAGCTTGGGGAGGCTCGGGACCACCTACCAAGAGACCCAGTACTTC,CASSLGRLGTTYQETQYF
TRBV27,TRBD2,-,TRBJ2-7,TGTGCCAGCAGTTTATCTAGCGGGAGGGCCGGAGAGCAGTACTTC,CASSLSSGRAGEQYF
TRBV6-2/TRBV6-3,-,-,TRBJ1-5,TGTGCCAGCAGAATCATTTGGGGCCCAGCCGGGCATGGCAATCAGCCCCAGCATTTT,CASRIIWGPAGHGNQPQHF
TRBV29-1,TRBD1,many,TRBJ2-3,TGCAGCGTTGGACAAGGAAAGGGGGCTTGGAAACCTAGGGATACGCAGTATTTT,CSVGQGKGAWKPRDTQYF
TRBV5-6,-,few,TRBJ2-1,TGTGCCAGCAGCCCGGCTCTTCCTTTATTGAATGAGCAGTTCTTC,CASSPALPLLNEQFF
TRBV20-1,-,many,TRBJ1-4,TGCAGTGCTAGAGATCTAGGTGGACGGACTGAAAAACTGTTTTTT,CSARDLGGRTEKLFF